The clone carrying this TCR beta chain turned up a few times. Its target is not known. Measured with immunoSEQ multiplex PCR; TCRdb has only the in-frame clones, and not every one. The table includes approximately 300,000 clones, about 86% detected once. Trimming pared 2 bases from V and 4 bases from J, leaving 6 bases between. Germline CDR1 and CDR2: DFQATT and SNEGSKA (reference sequence). CDR3 length: 11 residues. This record belongs to a study of Ad26.COV2.S vaccination and SARS-CoV-2 variants. Findings and limits, study-wide: Post-vaccination spike-specific CD8+ and CD4+ T cell responses reportedly had substantial breadth.

Regarding treatment: 19 received Ad26.COV2.S at low or high dose, single or two shots; roughly 5 received placebo; per-sample allocation not given. Day 63 after the first vaccine or placebo injection was the time point for sampling. At a Boston site, the person donating was an adult of 18-55 years. Vaccination employed an Ad26 vector expressing the Wuhan-strain SARS-CoV-2 spike. The TCR sequence derives from a person between 18 and 60 years old who received the Ad26.COV2.S COVID-19 vaccine or a placebo. The chain employs TRBV20-1 and TRBJ2-7; possibly TRBD1 for D (5 bases). Sequencing was performed on peripheral blood, taken in a trial of Ad26.COV2.S vaccine versus placebo. This CDR3 reads CSARNRYEQYF. Written as DNA, the CDR3 is TGCAGTGCTAGAAACAGGTACGAGCAGTACTTC.